The 2 T cell receptor beta chains below all came from one sample that was sequenced in a study of blood T cell repertoires in COVID-19. Sequencing used immunoSEQ multiplex PCR; TCRdb keeps in-frame clones, though not all of them. This table holds more than 95,000 clones, roughly 82% found once. The source material was peripheral blood. These receptors came from a human donor in a cohort sampled during active COVID-19.

The genes are TRBV6-2 or TRBV6-3 and TRBJ2-3; D might be TRBD2 (5 bases). Germline V gene data show CDR1 as MNHEY and CDR2 as SVGEGT. The CDR3 sequence is 12 residues long. Deletions cut 5 bases from V and 7 bases from J, with 10 bases between. As DNA, the CDR3 is TGTGCCAGCAGTGCCCTGACTAATACGCAGTATTTT. This gives the protein CASSALTNTQYF.

V is TRBV7-2 and J is TRBJ2-3; tentatively, D is TRBD2 (6 bases). CDR1 and CDR2 from the germline V gene are SGHTA and FQGNSA. The CDR3 is made up of 15 amino acids. Trimming pared 3 bases from V and 4 bases from J, leaving 14 bases between. The CDR3 sequence: CASSLTAWGADTQYF. The CDR3 DNA reads TGTGCCAGCAGCTTGACCGCCTGGGGGGCAGATACGCAGTATTTT.